The 20 T cell receptor beta chains below all came from one sample that was sequenced in a study of PD-L1 blockade in urothelial cancer. Produced via immunoSEQ multiplex PCR; TCRdb's table is partial and in-frame only. The repertoire holds some 30,000 clones, with 85% to 90% as singletons. The sample consisted of PBMCs, taken around atezolizumab (anti-PD-L1) treatment. The receptors were gathered from a middle-aged man with urothelial cancer.

This chain connects TRBV30 to TRBJ2-5; no clear D. Germline-derived CDR1 and CDR2 are GTSNPN and SVGIG (reference sequence). The CDR3 loop spans 13 amino acids. V was clipped by 0 bases and J by 3 bases, with 8 bases between them. The CDR3 region has the DNA TGTGCCTGGAGTGTTATACAAAAAGAGACCCAGTACTTC. Its protein is CAWSVIQKETQYF.

The V gene is TRBV5-4, the J gene TRBJ2-1, with 7 bases matching TRBD2. The CDR3 has 15 amino acids. V gave up 3 bases and J gave up 5 bases; unmatched junction bases: 8. Per germline, CDR1 SGHNT and CDR2 YYREEE (reference sequence). CDR3 in DNA: TGTGCCAGCAGCTGGGACGGGACTAATAACAATGAGCAGTTCTTC. It translates to CASSWDGTNNNEQFF.

V is TRBV9 and J is TRBJ2-7, with 7 positions matching TRBD1. Per the germline V gene, CDR1 is SGDLS and CDR2 is YYNGEE. J gave up 2 bases and V 3 bases, and 2 bases lay outside the gene matches. CDR3 size: 13 residues. The CDR3 DNA follows: TGTGCCAGCAGCGCTGGACAGGCCTACGAGCAGTACTTC. Amino acid sequence: CASSAGQAYEQYF.

The V call is TRBV7-2, the J call TRBJ1-5; the D is unclear. V lost 5 bases and J 0 bases, leaving 11 bases between the germline ends. The CDR3 has 15 residues. Germline CDR1 is SGHTA and CDR2 is FQGNSA. The DNA of the CDR3 is TGTGCCAGCAGCCCTATGAGTCATAGCAATCAGCCCCAGCATTTT. This gives the protein CASSPMSHSNQPQHF.

This clone was detected once. Distinct nucleotide sequences in the sample also encode this CDR3. The chain has TRBV6-6 and TRBJ2-7; 7 positions match TRBD2. J lost 7 bases, V lost 0 bases, and 3 bases had no gene match. The CDR3 contains 13 residues. CDR1 and CDR2 (germline): MNHNY, SVGAGI (reference sequence). In DNA form, the CDR3 reads TGTGCCAGCAGTTACTCTGGAGCGGGGGAGCAGTACTTC. Translating it yields CASSYSGAGEQYF.

This clone was counted between two and nine times. The chain uses TRBV12-5 and TRBJ2-5, with D perhaps TRBD2 (6 bases). The CDR3 is made up of 17 amino acids. Germline V gene lookup returns CDR1 LGHNT and CDR2 FRNRAP. V was shortened by 0 bases and J by 5 bases, with 19 bases between the two germline ends. The CDR3 sequence: CASGLVKSREVRETQYF. CDR3 bases: TGTGCTAGTGGTTTGGTAAAGTCCAGGGAGGTGCGGGAGACCCAGTACTTC.

The gene calls are TRBV9 and TRBJ2-5, with 9 bases matching TRBD1. Per germline, CDR1 SGDLS and CDR2 YYNGEE. The V gene end was trimmed by 0 bases and the J gene end by 2 bases; junction bases not matched to a gene: 2. The CDR3 contains 15 residues. The CDR3 DNA reads as TGTGCCAGCAGCGTAGACAGGGGGCTGCAAGAGACCCAGTACTTC. This sequence encodes CASSVDRGLQETQYF. Variable domain in full (rest from reference TRBV9 and TRBJ2-5): DSGVTQTPKHLITATGQRVTLRCSPRSGDLSVYWYQQSLDQGLQFLIQYYNGEERAKGNILERFSAQQFPDLHSELNLSSLELGDSALYFCASSVDRGLQETQYFGPGTRLLVL.

The V gene is TRBV27, the J gene TRBJ2-7, with D maybe TRBD2 (6 bases). Per germline, CDR1 MNHEY and CDR2 SMNVEV (reference sequence). This CDR3 is 16 amino acids long. V lost 11 bases and J 0 bases, leaving 23 bases between the germline ends. The CDR3 sequence is CAEEGRRLGSSYEQYF. CDR3 nucleotides: TGTGCCGAGGAGGGGCGCCGCCTCGGGAGCTCCTACGAGCAGTACTTC.

The J gene is TRBJ2-2, the V gene TRBV4-2; 7 nucleotides line up with TRBD1. This CDR3 spans 16 amino acids. CDR1 is LGHNA and CDR2 is YNFKEQ in the germline V gene. The V segment lost 3 bases and the J segment 6 bases; nucleotides outside the gene matches: 10. CDR3 in DNA: TGTGCCAGCAGCCAGGACGCAATTAGGGGGCCCGGGGAGCTGTTTTTT. Its translation is CASSQDAIRGPGELFF.

This chain joins TRBV28 and TRBJ2-7, with 8 bases identical to TRBD1. The CDR3 is 14 amino acids. With V trimmed by 6 bases and J by 3 bases, 7 bases remained unmatched. The germline CDR1 and CDR2 sequences are MDHEN and SYDVKM. The CDR3: CASSLLGTGYEQYF. The DNA of the CDR3 is TGTGCCAGCAGCTTACTAGGGACAGGCTACGAGCAGTACTTC.

The chain links TRBV4-3 to TRBJ2-1, with TRBD1 matching over 7 bases. Germline CDR1 reads LGHNA; CDR2 reads YSLEER. Trimming cost V 2 bases and J 8 bases; bases outside gene matches: 12. The CDR3 length is 16 residues. The CDR3 DNA sequence: TGCGCCAGCAGCCAATATAAAACCGGGACAGATGATGAGCAGTTCTTC. Amino acids: CASSQYKTGTDDEQFF.

The rearrangement joins TRBV7-9 to TRBJ1-1; D may be TRBD1 (5 bases). The germline V gene encodes CDR1 SEHNR and CDR2 FQNEAQ (reference sequence). The CDR3 is 17 amino acids. Trimming removed 6 bases at V and 4 bases at J, with 24 bases between. The CDR3 reads CASRSLISAGGSTEAFF. The CDR3 DNA is TGTGCCAGCAGATCATTAATTTCCGCCGGGGGAAGCACTGAAGCTTTCTTT. Variable domain in full (rest from reference TRBV7-9 and TRBJ1-1): DTGVSQNPRHKITKRGQNVTFRCDPISEHNRLYWYRQTLGQGPEFLTYFQNEAQLEKSRLLSDRFSAERPKGSFSTLEIQRTEQGDSAMYLCASRSLISAGGSTEAFFGQGTRLTVV.

This clone was observed a single time. The chain combines TRBV5-1 with TRBJ2-3, with TRBD1 matching 7 bases. The germline CDR1 and CDR2 sequences are SGHRS and YFSETQ. This CDR3 spans 15 amino acids. V lost 2 bases to trimming and J lost 0 bases; unmatched junction nucleotides: 3. CDR3: CASSFDRDSTDTQYF. CDR3 nucleotide sequence: TGCGCCAGCAGCTTCGACAGGGATAGCACAGATACGCAGTATTTT.

This sequence joins TRBV25-1 and TRBJ2-3; 11 positions match TRBD2. V lost 8 bases to trimming and J lost 5 bases; unmatched junction nucleotides: 15. Per germline, CDR1 MGHDK and CDR2 SYGVNS. The CDR3 runs 17 residues. The CDR3 protein is CASRVKVWLAGGDTQYF. The CDR3 coding sequence is TGTGCCAGCCGGGTAAAAGTTTGGCTAGCGGGAGGAGATACGCAGTATTTT.

The V gene is TRBV9, the J gene TRBJ2-1; TRBD1 is a possible D gene (6 bases). This CDR3 is 18 amino acids long. The germline V gene has CDR1 SGDLS and CDR2 YYNGEE. The ends were cut back, 1 base at V and 0 bases at J, with 17 bases in the middle. The CDR3 DNA follows: TGTGCCAGCAGCGTAACAGGGTCTAGTCCCCTCTCCTACAATGAGCAGTTCTTC. Protein: CASSVTGSSPLSYNEQFF.

The chain joins TRBV4-2 to TRBJ2-7; maybe TRBD1 (5 bases). Germline V gene lookup returns CDR1 LGHNA and CDR2 YNFKEQ. Trimming shortened V by 0 bases and J by 1 base, and 10 bases separated the two germline ends. This CDR3 is built from 15 residues. CDR3 DNA: TGTGCCAGCAGCCAAGATCCCGCAGGGTCCTACGAGCAGTACTTC. Translated, it gives CASSQDPAGSYEQYF.

The chain combines TRBV4-3 with TRBJ2-1, with D perhaps matching TRBD2 (6 bases). With 0 bases removed from V and 7 bases from J, the gap between germline ends came to 13 bases. Germline V gives CDR1 LGHNA, CDR2 YSLEER. The CDR3 extends over 15 amino acids. CDR3 bases: TGCGCCAGCAGCCAAGAACCGGGACTTACAAATGAGCAGTTCTTC. This codes for CASSQEPGLTNEQFF.

V gene TRBV2 combines with J gene TRBJ1-3; 8 bases agree with TRBD1. The germline CDR1 and CDR2 sequences are SNHLY and FYNNEI. CDR3 size: 15 residues. V lost 5 bases to trimming and J lost 3 bases; unmatched junction nucleotides: 6. Written as DNA, the CDR3 is TGTGCCAGCAGTCCCCAGGGGGCAGGTGGAAACACCATATATTTT. Translated: CASSPQGAGGNTIYF.

This chain connects TRBV13 to TRBJ1-1; 7 nucleotides agree with TRBD1. Germline CDR1 is PRHDT and CDR2 is FYEKMQ (reference sequence). The CDR3 loop spans 16 amino acids. V trimming: 5 bases; J trimming: 0 bases; junction bases outside the gene matches: 9. DNA of the CDR3: TGTGCCAGCAGCCCGAAGACAGGGAGTATGAACACTGAAGCTTTCTTT. As protein: CASSPKTGSMNTEAFF.

The chain is built from TRBV4-2 and TRBJ2-3; 11 positions agree with TRBD1. CDR3 length: 16 residues. Looked up from germline, CDR1 is LGHNA and CDR2 is YNFKEQ. Germline trimming cut 2 bases from V and 5 bases from J; bases unmatched to any gene: 6. The DNA of the CDR3 is TGTGCCAGCAGCCAAAGCGGGACAGGGGGAGTAGATACGCAGTATTTT. This gives the protein CASSQSGTGGVDTQYF.